The T cell receptor (beta chain) described here comes from a study of blood T cell repertoires in COVID-19. The overall study: Samples taken during acute and convalescent COVID-19 were collected in the United States, Italy and Spain. PBMCs, B-cell-depleted T cells, or T cells provided the cDNA or gDNA that made up the material.

Assay: immunoSEQ multiplex PCR; the TCRdb copy retains only in-frame clones and omits some. Of 300,000 to 450,000 clones listed, less than 85% are singletons. This CDR3 comprises 16 residues. The germline V gene has CDR1 LNHNV and CDR2 YYDKDF (reference sequence). Trimming shortened V by 1 base and J by 6 bases, and 18 bases separated the two germline ends. The sample comprised peripheral blood. The TCR originated in a woman aged 18-35 years with acute or convalescent COVID-19. The chain is built from TRBV15 and TRBJ1-1; the D is unclear. CDR3 amino acids: CATSRGEGHEYAEAFF. The CDR3 coding sequence is TGTGCCACCAGCAGAGGGGAGGGTCACGAATACGCTGAAGCTTTCTTT.